The 18 T cell receptor beta chains listed next were all sequenced from one sample in a study of blood T cell repertoires in COVID-19. Sequencing was performed with immunoSEQ multiplex PCR; in TCRdb, only in-frame clones are kept and a portion is missing. The sample shows a few hundred thousand clones, 80% to 85% of them seen only once. The sample comprised PBMCs or T cells enriched from blood (not recorded which). Every receptor here comes from a man between 45 and 60 years old who had recovered from COVID-19.

The chain has TRBV7-2 and TRBJ2-3; possible D gene TRBD2, 5 bases. There are 15 residues in the CDR3. V was pared by 1 base and J by 1 base, with 9 bases between. The germline V gene encodes CDR1 SGHTA and CDR2 FQGNSA. CDR3: CASSLDRGGTDTQYF. The CDR3 nucleotides are TGTGCCAGCAGCTTAGACCGGGGAGGCACAGATACGCAGTATTTT. Filled out from reference TRBV7-2 and TRBJ2-3, the complete variable domain reads GAGVSQSPSNKVTEKGKDVELRCDPISGHTALYWYRQSLGQGLEFLIYFQGNSAPDKSGLPSDRFSAERTGGSVSTLTIQRTQQEDSAVYLCASSLDRGGTDTQYFGPGTRLTVL.

Only one count was recorded for this clone. The chain couples TRBV5-1 to TRBJ2-7; no clear D. V was shortened by 3 bases and J by 3 bases, with 7 bases between the two germline ends. CDR3 length equals 12 residues. The germline V gene encodes CDR1 SGHRS and CDR2 YFSETQ. The CDR3 reads CASSSGGYEQYF. In DNA, the CDR3 is TGCGCCAGCAGCTCCGGCGGCTACGAGCAGTACTTC.

The genes are TRBV11-3 and TRBJ1-2; 7 nucleotides align to TRBD1. The CDR3 extends over 19 amino acids. J was trimmed by 0 bases and V by 0 bases; bases with no gene match: 13. Germline V gives CDR1 SGHNT, CDR2 YENEEA. The CDR3 coding sequence is TGTGCCAGCAGCTTAGATCGGTGGGGACAGACGGAGGCTAACTATGGCTACACCTTC. Translating it yields CASSLDRWGQTEANYGYTF.

J is TRBJ1-5 and V is TRBV30; D perhaps matches TRBD1 (6 bases). The CDR3 loop spans 15 amino acids. The V end was cut by 1 base, the J end by 1 base, with 11 bases between. CDR1 and CDR2 from the germline V gene are GTSNPN and SVGIG (reference sequence). As DNA, the CDR3 is TGTGCCTGGAGTGGGGGGCGAGGGAGCAATCAGCCCCAGCATTTT. The encoded protein is CAWSGGRGSNQPQHF.

The chain is built from TRBV7-9 and TRBJ1-2; TRBD1 aligns across 7 bases. From germline, CDR1 is SEHNR and CDR2 FQNEAQ (reference sequence). Trimming removed 5 bases from V and 5 bases from J; junction bases left unmatched: 14. This CDR3 has 16 amino acids. As DNA, the CDR3 is TGTGCCAGCAGCCCCCCCCATGCGGACAGGTTGTATGGCTACACCTTC. Translated: CASSPPHADRLYGYTF. Drawing the rest from reference TRBV7-9 and TRBJ1-2, the complete variable domain is DTGVSQNPRHKITKRGQNVTFRCDPISEHNRLYWYRQTLGQGPEFLTYFQNEAQLEKSRLLSDRFSAERPKGSFSTLEIQRTEQGDSAMYLCASSPPHADRLYGYTFGSGTRLTVV.

This chain links TRBV9 with TRBJ2-1, with D possibly TRBD2 on 6 matching bases. Germline loops: CDR1 SGDLS, CDR2 YYNGEE. Trimming left V 0 bases short and J 8 bases short, with 15 bases between. This CDR3 region has 15 residues. For the CDR3, the DNA is TGTGCCAGCAGCGTAGGGCCGGAGACTAGGGATGAGCAGTTCTTC. Amino acid sequence: CASSVGPETRDEQFF.

This clone has a single count. J is TRBJ1-5 and V is TRBV3-1 (or the pseudogene TRBV3-2), with D possibly TRBD1 on 5 matching bases. The length of the CDR3 is 13 residues. Germline V CDR1 and CDR2: LGHDT, YNNKEL (reference sequence). V lost 8 bases to trimming and J lost 7 bases, with 15 bases between them. This CDR3 is CASSLDITQPQHF. CDR3 bases: TGTGCCAGCTCGTTGGACATAACCCAGCCCCAGCATTTT.

In DNA form, the CDR3 reads TGTGCCGGGGGGAGGTCGGGGTACGAGCAGTACTTC. It translates to CAGGRSGYEQYF. The chain joins TRBV7-9 to TRBJ2-7; TRBD2 is a possible D gene (6 bases). Germline V gene data show CDR1 as SEHNR and CDR2 as FQNEAQ (reference sequence). There are 12 residues in the CDR3. V shed 11 bases and J shed 4 bases, with 15 bases lying between them.

The gene calls are TRBV5-1 and TRBJ2-7, with D perhaps TRBD1 (5 bases). Trimming stripped 5 bases from V and 4 bases from J, with 10 bases between. CDR1 SGHRS and CDR2 YFSETQ come from the germline V gene. The CDR3 has 12 amino acids. CDR3 DNA: TGCGCCAGCAGTCAGGGTGGTTACGAGCAGTACTTC. Its translation is CASSQGGYEQYF. Based on the CDR3 plus reference TRBV5-1 and TRBJ2-7, the full variable domain is KAGVTQTPRYLIKTRGQQVTLSCSPISGHRSVSWYQQTPGQGLQFLFEYFSETQRNKGNFPGRFSGRQFSNSRSEMNVSTLELGDSALYLCASSQGGYEQYFGPGTRLTVT.

The genes are TRBV6-5 and TRBJ1-1; 7 positions match TRBD1. V was pared by 6 bases and J by 5 bases, with 6 bases of the junction left unmatched. The CDR3 has 13 amino acids. Germline CDR1 and CDR2: MNHEY and SVGAGI. CDR3 in DNA: TGTGCCAGCAGGCGGGACAGTTGGACTGAAGCTTTCTTT. Amino acid sequence: CASRRDSWTEAFF.

The rearrangement links TRBV7-2 to TRBJ2-3; tentatively, D is TRBD1 (5 bases). Trimming took 2 bases from V and 4 from J, leaving 10 bases between them. The CDR3 is 14 residues long. Germline loops: CDR1 SGHTA, CDR2 FQGNSA. The CDR3 spells CASSLYAGSDTQYF. CDR3 DNA: TGTGCCAGCAGCTTATATGCAGGGTCAGATACGCAGTATTTT.

This chain links TRBV7-9 with TRBJ1-1, with a tentative D call TRBD1 (5 bases). V gave up 4 bases and J gave up 7 bases, with 13 bases separating them. Germline V gene sequence: CDR1 SEHNR, CDR2 FQNEAQ (reference sequence). The CDR3 extends over 13 amino acids. The CDR3 loop is CASSWAGDGEAFF. In nucleotides, the CDR3 is TGTGCCAGCAGCTGGGCGGGGGACGGTGAAGCTTTCTTT.

This sequence joins TRBV3-1 (or the pseudogene TRBV3-2) and TRBJ1-1, with no clear D. This CDR3 contains 15 residues. V was cut by 1 base and J by 3 bases, with 12 bases left in between. Germline lookup yields CDR1 LGHDT and CDR2 YNNKEL (reference sequence). The CDR3, as DNA: TGTGCCAGCAGCCAAGTGTGCGGATGGGACACTGAAGCTTTCTTT. Its protein is CASSQVCGWDTEAFF.

The chain combines TRBV5-1 with TRBJ2-7; 7 bases align to TRBD2. V dropped 0 bases and J dropped 3; count of bases not matched to a gene: 9. Germline lookup yields CDR1 SGHRS and CDR2 YFSETQ. This CDR3 spans 16 amino acids. In DNA, the CDR3 is TGCGCCAGCAGCTTGGCCGGGACCCGGGAGGTCTACGAGCAGTACTTC. It is translated as CASSLAGTREVYEQYF.

The J gene is TRBJ1-2, the V gene TRBV6-5; D remains unclear. This CDR3 contains 12 residues. With 8 bases removed from V and 4 bases from J, the gap between germline ends came to 11 bases. Germline CDR1 and CDR2: MNHEY and SVGAGI. CDR3 protein: CASGGQFYGYTF. CDR3 nucleotides: TGTGCCAGCGGAGGCCAGTTCTATGGCTACACCTTC.

This clone has more than one count but fewer than ten. The rearrangement uses TRBV2 and TRBJ1-5; D unclear. Trimming removed 5 bases at V and 6 bases at J, with 14 bases between. From germline, CDR1 is SNHLY and CDR2 FYNNEI. CDR3 length equals 14 residues. The DNA of the CDR3 is TGTGCCAGCAGTCTCAGGTTAGGAACTCAGCCCCAGCATTTT. It is translated as CASSLRLGTQPQHF.

The gene calls are TRBV29-1 and TRBJ1-1, with 7 bases matching TRBD1. CDR3 length: 14 residues. After removal of 4 bases from V and 0 bases from J, the junction contained 5 bases not matched to a gene. The germline V gene has CDR1 SQVTM and CDR2 ANQGSEA. The DNA of the CDR3 is TGCAGCGTTGCCCCTGGACAGGTGAACACTGAAGCTTTCTTT. It encodes CSVAPGQVNTEAFF.

J is TRBJ2-2 and V is TRBV2; TRBD1 matches at 10 bases. Germline V gene lookup returns CDR1 SNHLY and CDR2 FYNNEI. V lost 1 base, J lost 5 bases, and 1 base stayed unmatched. The CDR3 covers 15 residues. The CDR3 coding sequence is TGTGCCAGCAGTGAAGGGACAGGGGGGACCGGGGAGCTGTTTTTT. Amino acid sequence: CASSEGTGGTGELFF.